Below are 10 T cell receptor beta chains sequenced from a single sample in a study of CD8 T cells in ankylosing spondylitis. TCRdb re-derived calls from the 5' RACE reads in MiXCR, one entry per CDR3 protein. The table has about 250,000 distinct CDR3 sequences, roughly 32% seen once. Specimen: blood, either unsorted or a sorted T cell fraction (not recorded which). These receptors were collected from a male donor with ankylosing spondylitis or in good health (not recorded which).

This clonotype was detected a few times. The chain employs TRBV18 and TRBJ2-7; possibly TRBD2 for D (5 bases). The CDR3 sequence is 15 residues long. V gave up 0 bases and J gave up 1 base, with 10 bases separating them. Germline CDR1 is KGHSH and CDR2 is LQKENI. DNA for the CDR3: TGTGCCAGCTCACCACCGACGGGCGGGTCCTACGAGCAGTACTTC. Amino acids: CASSPPTGGSYEQYF.

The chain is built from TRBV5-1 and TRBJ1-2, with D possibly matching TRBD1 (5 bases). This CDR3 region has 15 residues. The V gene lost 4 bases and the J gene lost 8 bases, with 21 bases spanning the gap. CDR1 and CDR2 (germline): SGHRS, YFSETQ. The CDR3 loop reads CASSEEGTEFGGYTF. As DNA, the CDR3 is TGCGCCAGCAGCGAGGAAGGGACGGAGTTCGGGGGCTACACCTTC.

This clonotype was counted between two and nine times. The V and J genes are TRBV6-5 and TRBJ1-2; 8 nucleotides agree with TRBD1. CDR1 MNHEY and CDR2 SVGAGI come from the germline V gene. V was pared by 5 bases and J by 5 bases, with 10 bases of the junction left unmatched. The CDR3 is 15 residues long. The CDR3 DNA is TGTGCCAGCAGTAACCCCGGACAGGGTGGATATGGCTACACCTTC. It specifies CASSNPGQGGYGYTF.

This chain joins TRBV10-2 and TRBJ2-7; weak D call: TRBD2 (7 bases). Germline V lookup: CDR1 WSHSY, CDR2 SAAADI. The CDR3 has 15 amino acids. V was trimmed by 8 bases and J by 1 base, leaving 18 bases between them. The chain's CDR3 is CASVGGVQESYEQYF. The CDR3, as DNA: TGCGCCAGCGTAGGGGGGGTACAGGAATCCTACGAGCAGTACTTC.

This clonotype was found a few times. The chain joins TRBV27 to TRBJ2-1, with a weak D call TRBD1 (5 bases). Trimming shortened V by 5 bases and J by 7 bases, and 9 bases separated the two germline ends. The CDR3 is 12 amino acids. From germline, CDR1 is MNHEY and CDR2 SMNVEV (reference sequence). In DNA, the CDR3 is TGTGCCAGCAGTATGACAGCTAATGAGCAGTTCTTC. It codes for CASSMTANEQFF.

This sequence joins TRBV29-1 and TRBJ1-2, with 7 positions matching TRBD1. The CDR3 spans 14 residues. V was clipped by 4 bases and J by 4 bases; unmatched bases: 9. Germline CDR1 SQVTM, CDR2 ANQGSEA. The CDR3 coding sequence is TGCAGCGTTGTTACAGGGGCTAACGTCTATGGCTACACCTTC. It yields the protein CSVVTGANVYGYTF.

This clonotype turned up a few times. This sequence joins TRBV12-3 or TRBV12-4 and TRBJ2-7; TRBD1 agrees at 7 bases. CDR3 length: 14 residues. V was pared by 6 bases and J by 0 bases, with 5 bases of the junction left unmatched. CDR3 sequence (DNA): TGTGCCAGCAGCCACACAGGGGTCTCCTACGAGCAGTACTTC. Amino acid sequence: CASSHTGVSYEQYF.

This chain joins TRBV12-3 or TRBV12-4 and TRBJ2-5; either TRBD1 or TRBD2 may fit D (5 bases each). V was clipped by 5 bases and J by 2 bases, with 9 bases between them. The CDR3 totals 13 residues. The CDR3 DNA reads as TGTGCCAGCAGTGGGGACCAGCAAGAGACCCAGTACTTC. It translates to CASSGDQQETQYF.

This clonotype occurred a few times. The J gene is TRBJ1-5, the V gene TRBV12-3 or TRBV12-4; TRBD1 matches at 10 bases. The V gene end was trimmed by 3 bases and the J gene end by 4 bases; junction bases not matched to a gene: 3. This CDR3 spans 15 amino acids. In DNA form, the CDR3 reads TGTGCCAGCAGTTTTCGGACAGGGGGGAATCAGCCCCAGCATTTT. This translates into CASSFRTGGNQPQHF.

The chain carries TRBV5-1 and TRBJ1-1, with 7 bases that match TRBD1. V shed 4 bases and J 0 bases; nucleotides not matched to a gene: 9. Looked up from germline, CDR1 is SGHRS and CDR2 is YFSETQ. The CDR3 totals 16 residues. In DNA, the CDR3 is TGCGCCAGCAGCCCGGACAGGTACCTTCTGAACACTGAAGCTTTCTTT. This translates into CASSPDRYLLNTEAFF.